This TCR beta chain was profiled in a study of blood T cell repertoires in COVID-19. Overall study: The samples span acute and convalescent COVID-19 from the United States, Italy and Spain. Sample material is recorded as cDNA or gDNA derived from T cells, B-cell-depleted T cells, or PBMCs.

In the authors' methods: Amplified reference gene primers provided the basis for estimating nucleated cell counts. Using immunoSEQ multiplex PCR, the repertoire was profiled, and TCRdb retains in-frame clones only, with some absent. V, J and clone size reflect that table, while D and trimming were determined from the DNA. The data show around 200,000 clones, about 85% seen once. The CDR3 has 11 amino acids. V lost 6 bases, J lost 7 bases, and 9 bases lay in between. The chain uses TRBV12-3 or TRBV12-4 and TRBJ1-1; possible D gene TRBD1, 6 bases. Sequencing was performed on peripheral blood. The clonotype was recovered from a woman aged 18-29 years who had recovered from COVID-19. The CDR3 DNA is TGTGCCAGCAGCCGGACAGTTGAAGCTTTCTTT. Translating gives CASSRTVEAFF.